One sample yielded the 2 T cell receptor beta chains listed below, sequenced in a study of response to subunit inactivated influenza vaccine. TCRdb re-called the RT-PCR reads through MiXCR, storing one row per CDR3 protein. The sample contains about 700,000 distinct CDR3 sequences, approximately 15% of which appear only once. The sequenced sample was PBMCs from blood, obtained roughly 15 days before vaccination. The source of these receptors is a middle-aged man who received an inactivated influenza vaccine.

This clonotype was picked up a small number of times. This chain uses TRBV6-2 or TRBV6-3 with TRBJ2-6; TRBD2 aligns across 11 bases. The ends lost 4 bases at V and 2 bases at J; junction bases unmatched: 4. This CDR3 is 17 amino acids long. Germline V CDR1 and CDR2: MNHEY, SVGEGT. The CDR3 sequence is CASSSLSGRAGANVLTF. In DNA, the CDR3 is TGTGCCAGCAGTTCACTTAGCGGGAGGGCTGGGGCCAACGTCCTGACTTTC.

The J gene is TRBJ2-5, the V gene TRBV5-1, with 7 bases fitting TRBD1. This CDR3 spans 14 amino acids. V lost 6 bases and J lost 2; bases outside the gene matches: 7. Per germline, CDR1 SGHRS and CDR2 YFSETQ. This CDR3 reads CASISGGLQETQYF. DNA of the CDR3: TGCGCCAGCATCTCAGGGGGTTTACAAGAGACCCAGTACTTC.